The source of this T cell receptor beta chain is a study of neurological immune-mediated disorders. Germline V gives CDR1 MGHRA, CDR2 YSYEKL. This CDR3 spans 17 amino acids. V was trimmed by 4 bases and J by 4 bases, leaving 20 bases between them. This clonotype was seen repeatedly, ten times or more. In TCRdb, the 5' RACE reads were re-called with MiXCR into one record per CDR3 protein. The data contain 45,000 or so distinct CDR3 sequences, approximately 2.8% of them singletons. Specimen: PBMCs. The sequence was collected from a woman in her 50s with multiple sclerosis. The chain couples TRBV4-1 to TRBJ1-5; a possible D gene is TRBD1 (5 bases). CDR3 nucleotide sequence: TGCGCCAGCAGCCCGGGGGTGGGGAAAGACCCTAATCAGCCCCAGCATTTT. This codes for CASSPGVGKDPNQPQHF.